This T cell receptor (beta chain) appears in the sequencing data of a study of lymphopenia after photon versus proton radiotherapy. The CDR3 sequence is 15 residues long. V lost 0 bases and J 5 bases, leaving 11 bases between the germline ends. Germline V lookup: CDR1 MNHEY, CDR2 SVGAGI. Study outcomes and limitations: Proton therapy kept repertoires fairly stable, unlike photons, which gained effector/memory cells. A bigger post-nadir fall in TCR diversity correlated inversely with survival time in deceased patients. Oligoclonal CD8+ Temra expansion after nadir drove photon patients' diversity drop.

A word on this clone: Its antigen is still unknown.

TCRdb keeps only in-frame clones here, not all; method: immunoSEQ multiplex PCR. This table holds approximately 170,000 clones, approximately 90% found once. This chain uses TRBV6-5 with TRBJ1-5; D is possibly TRBD1 (6 bases). Sequences were derived from peripheral blood, sampled from a patient treated with photon-based radiotherapy. The TCR sequence derives from a man in his forties or fifties with gastric cancer. CDR3 loop: CASSYSVGGHQPQHF. Written as DNA, the CDR3 is TGTGCCAGCAGTTACTCTGTCGGGGGGCATCAGCCCCAGCATTTT.